This entry describes one T cell receptor beta chain. Antigen unknown. Unique molecular identifiers were built into the TCR beta cDNA libraries. The source material, 1 to 10 million T cells, gave rise to roughly 500,000 cDNA molecules. TCRdb re-called the PCR reads through MiXCR, storing one row per CDR3 protein. The table shows about 760,000 distinct CDR3 sequences, with about 27% occurring only once. The V gene's germline CDR1 is MNHEY and CDR2 SMNVEV (reference sequence). V was cut by 6 bases and J by 0 bases, with 8 bases left in between. This CDR3 has 14 amino acids. The data belong to a study of post-analysis software for immune sequencing data. Study-wide context: Clinical courses comprised relapsing-remitting, secondary progressive and progressive-relapsing multiple sclerosis. Notes on the study in general: Samples made in the same batch grouped tightly together by F measure. There were five TRBV segments more frequent in patients than controls, and TRBV5-6, TRBV5-1 and TRBV20-1 were among them.

This TCR was sampled from a girl aged 10 to 17 with multiple sclerosis. Sequenced input: blood. This chain uses TRBV27 with TRBJ1-4; D unresolved. The CDR3 region is CASRPETTNEKLFF. The CDR3 nucleotides are TGTGCCAGCAGGCCCGAAACAACTAATGAAAAACTGTTTTTT.